The 2 T cell receptor beta chains below all came from one sample that was sequenced in a study of tumor and adjacent non-tumor tissue in lung cancer. A modified ARM-PCR protocol with three rounds of nested PCR amplified TCRbeta. TCRdb passed the multiplex PCR reads through MiXCR, listing each CDR3 protein once. Among fewer than 150,000 distinct CDR3 sequences, about 71% were seen once, and the ten largest hold 15% to 20%. This sample's RNA came from whole unsorted tissue. The sequenced sample consisted of lung tumor tissue. The receptors derive from a man in his 60s with small cell lung cancer.

This clonotype was seen only once. The junction shows a germline mismatch at one end, possibly a read error. The chain recombines TRBV11-3 with TRBJ2-7, with D possibly TRBD1 on 7 matching bases. Germline V gene lookup returns CDR1 SGHNT and CDR2 YENEEA. This CDR3 region has 14 residues. CDR3 sequence (DNA): TGTGCCAACAGCTTAGGAGGGGGCGGGTACGAGCAGCACTTC. Its protein product is CANSLGGGGYEQHF.

V and J are TRBV29-1 and TRBJ2-4; 11 bases map to TRBD2. After removal of 3 bases from V and 9 bases from J, the junction contained 4 bases not matched to a gene. This CDR3 has 13 amino acids. CDR1 and CDR2 (germline): SQVTM, ANQGSEA. CDR3 amino acids: CSVDLSGRGIQYF. CDR3 DNA sequence: TGCAGCGTTGATCTTAGCGGGAGGGGCATTCAGTACTTC.